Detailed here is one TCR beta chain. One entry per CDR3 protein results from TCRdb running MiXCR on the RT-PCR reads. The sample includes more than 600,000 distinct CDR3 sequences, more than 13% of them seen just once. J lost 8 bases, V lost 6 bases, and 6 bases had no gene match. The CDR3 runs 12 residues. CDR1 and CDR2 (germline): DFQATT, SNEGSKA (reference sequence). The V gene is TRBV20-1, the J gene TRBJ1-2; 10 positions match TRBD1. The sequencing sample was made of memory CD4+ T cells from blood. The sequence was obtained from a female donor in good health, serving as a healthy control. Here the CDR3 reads CSATDRGLGYTF. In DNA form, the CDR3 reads TGCAGTGCAACCGACAGGGGGCTAGGCTACACCTTC.